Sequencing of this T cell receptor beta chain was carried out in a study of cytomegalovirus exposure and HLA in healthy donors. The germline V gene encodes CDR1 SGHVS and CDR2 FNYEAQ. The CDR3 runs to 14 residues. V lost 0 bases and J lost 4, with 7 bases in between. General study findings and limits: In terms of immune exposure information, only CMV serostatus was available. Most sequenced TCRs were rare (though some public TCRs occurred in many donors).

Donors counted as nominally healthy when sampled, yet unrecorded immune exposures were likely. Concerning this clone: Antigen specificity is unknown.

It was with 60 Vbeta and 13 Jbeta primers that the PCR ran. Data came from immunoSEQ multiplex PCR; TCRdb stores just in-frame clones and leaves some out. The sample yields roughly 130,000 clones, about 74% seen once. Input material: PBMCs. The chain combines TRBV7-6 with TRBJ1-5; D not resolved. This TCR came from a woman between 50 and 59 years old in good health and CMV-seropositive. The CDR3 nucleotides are TGTGCCAGCAGCTTAGCCGGAGGGAATCAGCCCCAGCATTTT. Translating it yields CASSLAGGNQPQHF.